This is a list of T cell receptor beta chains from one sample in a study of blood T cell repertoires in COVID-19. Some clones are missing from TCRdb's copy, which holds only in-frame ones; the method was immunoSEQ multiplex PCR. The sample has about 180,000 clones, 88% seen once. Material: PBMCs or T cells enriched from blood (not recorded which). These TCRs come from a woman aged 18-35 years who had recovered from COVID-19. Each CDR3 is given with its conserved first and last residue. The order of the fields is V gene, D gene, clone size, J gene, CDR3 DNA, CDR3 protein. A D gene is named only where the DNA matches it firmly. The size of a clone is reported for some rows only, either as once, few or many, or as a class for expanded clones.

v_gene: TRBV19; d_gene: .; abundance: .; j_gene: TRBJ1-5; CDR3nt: TGTGCCAGTATGGGGGACTATCAGCCCCAGCATTTT; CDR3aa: CASMGDYQPQHF
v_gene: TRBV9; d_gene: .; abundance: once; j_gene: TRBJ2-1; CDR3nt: TGTGCCAGCAGCGGAACTCTGCGCCGAGAGTACAATGAGCAGTTCTTC; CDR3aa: CASSGTLRREYNEQFF
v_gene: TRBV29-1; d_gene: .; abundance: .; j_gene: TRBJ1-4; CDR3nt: TGCAGCGTAACCGGACAGAATGAAAAACTGTTTTTT; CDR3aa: CSVTGQNEKLFF
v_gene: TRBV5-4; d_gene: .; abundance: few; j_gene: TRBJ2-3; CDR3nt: TGTGCCAGCAGCTTGCCCCACACAGATACGCAGTATTTT; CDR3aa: CASSLPHTDTQYF
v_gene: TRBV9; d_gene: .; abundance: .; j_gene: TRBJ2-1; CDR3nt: TGTGCCAGCAGCGTAGCGCCAGTCTACAATGAGCAGTTCTTC; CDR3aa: CASSVAPVYNEQFF
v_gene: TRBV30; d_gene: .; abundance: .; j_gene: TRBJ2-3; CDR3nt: TGTGCCTGGACGGCGGGGACATCTCACAGCGGGGCCACAGATACGCAGTATTTT; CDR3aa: CAWTAGTSHSGATDTQYF
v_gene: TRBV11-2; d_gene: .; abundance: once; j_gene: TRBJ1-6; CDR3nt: TGTGCCAGCAGCTTAGGACAGTTCACTAATTCACCCCTCCACTTT; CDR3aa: CASSLGQFTNSPLHF
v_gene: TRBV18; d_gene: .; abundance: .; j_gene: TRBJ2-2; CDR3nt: TGTGCCAGCTCACCACAGAGACAGAACACCGGGGAGCTGTTTTTT; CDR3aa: CASSPQRQNTGELFF
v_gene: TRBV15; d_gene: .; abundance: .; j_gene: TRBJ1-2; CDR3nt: TGTGCCACCAGCAGAGTCGGGGTAACTAACTATGGCTACACCTTC; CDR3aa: CATSRVGVTNYGYTF
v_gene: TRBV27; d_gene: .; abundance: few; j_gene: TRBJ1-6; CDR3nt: TGTGCCAGCATACTAGGGGGTTTTGCTTCACCCCTCCACTTT; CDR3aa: CASILGGFASPLHF
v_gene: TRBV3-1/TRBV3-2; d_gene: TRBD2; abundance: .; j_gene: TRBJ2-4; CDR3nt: TGTGCCAGCAGCCCCTGGGAGGGCATAGCCAAAAACATTCAGTACTTC; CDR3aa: CASSPWEGIAKNIQYF
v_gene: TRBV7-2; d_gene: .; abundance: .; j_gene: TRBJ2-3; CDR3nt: TGTGCCAGCAGCTTAGACTACACAGATACGCAGTATTTT; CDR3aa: CASSLDYTDTQYF
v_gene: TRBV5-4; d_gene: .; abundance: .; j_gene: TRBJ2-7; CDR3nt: TGTGCCAGCAGCGCTCCGGACTCTCCCTACGAGCAGTACTTC; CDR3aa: CASSAPDSPYEQYF
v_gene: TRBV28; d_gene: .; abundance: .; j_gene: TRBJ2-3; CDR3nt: TGTGCCAGCAGCCCTAGGGGTGGCACAGATACGCAGTATTTT; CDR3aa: CASSPRGGTDTQYF
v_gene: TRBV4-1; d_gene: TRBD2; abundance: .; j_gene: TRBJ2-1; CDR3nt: TGCGCCAGCAGCCAAGAACTAGCGGAGGCGGCTCACAATGAGCAGTTCTTC; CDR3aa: CASSQELAEAAHNEQFF
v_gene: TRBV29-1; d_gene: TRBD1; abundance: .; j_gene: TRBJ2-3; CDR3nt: TGCAGCGTTGAAGGGGGGACAGGCGGGCAGTATTTT; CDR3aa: CSVEGGTGGQYF
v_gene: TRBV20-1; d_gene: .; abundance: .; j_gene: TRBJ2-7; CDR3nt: TGCAGTGCGAGTGCTAGGAGCTCCTACGAGCAGTACTTC; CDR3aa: CSASARSSYEQYF
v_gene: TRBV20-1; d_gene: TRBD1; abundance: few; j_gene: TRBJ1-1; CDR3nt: TGCAGTGCCATCGGGACAGTCGAAGCTTTCTTT; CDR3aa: CSAIGTVEAFF
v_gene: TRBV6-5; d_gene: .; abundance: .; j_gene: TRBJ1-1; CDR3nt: TGTGCCAGCAGTTACTCAGGGGACTTGAACACTGAAGCTTTCTTT; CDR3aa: CASSYSGDLNTEAFF
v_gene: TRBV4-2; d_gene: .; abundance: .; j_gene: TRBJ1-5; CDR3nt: TGTGCCAGCAGCCAAGATGTCCGAGGGGGTCAGCCCCAGCATTTT; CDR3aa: CASSQDVRGGQPQHF
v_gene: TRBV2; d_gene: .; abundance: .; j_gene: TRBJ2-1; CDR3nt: TGTGCCAGCTGCGCGGACAGCTCCTACAATGAGCAGTTCTTC; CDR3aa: CASCADSSYNEQFF
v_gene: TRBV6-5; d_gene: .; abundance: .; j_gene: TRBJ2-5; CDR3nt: TGTGCCAGCAGTAACAGAGGGGGGGCTGAGACCCAGTACTTC; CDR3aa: CASSNRGGAETQYF
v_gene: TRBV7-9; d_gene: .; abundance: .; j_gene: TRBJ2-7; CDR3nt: TGTGCCAGCAGCCCCCAAGGAGCTAGCTGGTCCTACGAGCAGTACTTC; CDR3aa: CASSPQGASWSYEQYF
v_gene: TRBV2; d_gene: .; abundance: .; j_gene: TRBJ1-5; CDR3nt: TGTGCCAGCAGCCCGGAGCAAACCGATAGTCAGCCCCAGCATTTT; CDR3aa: CASSPEQTDSQPQHF
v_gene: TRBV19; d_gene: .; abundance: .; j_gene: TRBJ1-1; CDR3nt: TGTGCCACCCAGATGAGGCGGGCAGAAAGTGAAGCTTTCTTT; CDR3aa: CATQMRRAESEAFF
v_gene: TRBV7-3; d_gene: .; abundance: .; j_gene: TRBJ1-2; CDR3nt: TGTGCCAGCAGCTCATCGGACAGCGGGGCGAAAGGCTACACCTTC; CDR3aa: CASSSSDSGAKGYTF
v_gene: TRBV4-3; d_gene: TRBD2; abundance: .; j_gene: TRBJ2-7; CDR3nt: TGCGCCAGCAGCCAAGAGTGGACTAGCGGGTACGAGCAGTACTTC; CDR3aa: CASSQEWTSGYEQYF
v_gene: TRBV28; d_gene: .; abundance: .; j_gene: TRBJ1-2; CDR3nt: TGTGCCAGCCGCGACGCGGGGCACGGCTACACCTTC; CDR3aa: CASRDAGHGYTF
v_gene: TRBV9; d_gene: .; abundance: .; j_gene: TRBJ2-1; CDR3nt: TGTGCCAGCAGTCACGACGGGGTTGCCTACAATGAGCAGTTCTTC; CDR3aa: CASSHDGVAYNEQFF
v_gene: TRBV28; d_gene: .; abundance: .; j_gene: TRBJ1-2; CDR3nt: TGTGCCAGCAGACCCCGAGGCAGCCTCTATGGCTACACCTTC; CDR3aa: CASRPRGSLYGYTF
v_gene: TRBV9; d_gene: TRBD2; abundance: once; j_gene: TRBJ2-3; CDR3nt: TGTGCCAGCAGCCTCGGGGGGTCTAGCGGGATAGATACGCAGTATTTT; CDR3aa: CASSLGGSSGIDTQYF
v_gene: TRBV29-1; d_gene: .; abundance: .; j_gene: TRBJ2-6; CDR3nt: TGCAGCTTTGCGGGATCTGGGGCCAACGTCCTGACTTTC; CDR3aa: CSFAGSGANVLTF
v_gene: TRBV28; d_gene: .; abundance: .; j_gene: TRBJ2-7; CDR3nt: TGTGCCAGCACCTCCTACCCGGGATCCGCGTACTTC; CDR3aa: CASTSYPGSAYF
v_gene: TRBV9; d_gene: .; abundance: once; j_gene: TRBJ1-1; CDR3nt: TGTGCCAGCAGCGTAGAGGGGAGCGGGCGGGAGGTGAACACTGAAGCTTTCTTT; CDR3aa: CASSVEGSGREVNTEAFF
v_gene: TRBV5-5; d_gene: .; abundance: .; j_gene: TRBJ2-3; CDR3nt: TGTGCCAGCAGCTCAAGGAGAGGACTGATGTCTAGCACAGATACGCAGTATTTT; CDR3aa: CASSSRRGLMSSTDTQYF
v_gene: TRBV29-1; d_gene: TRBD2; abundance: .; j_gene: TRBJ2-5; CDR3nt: TGCAGCGTTGAACTCGCTAGCGGGGGACCAAAGTACTTC; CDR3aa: CSVELASGGPKYF
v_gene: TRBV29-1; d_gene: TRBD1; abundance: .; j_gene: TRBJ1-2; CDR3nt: TGCAGCGTTGCCCGGACAGGGGGCTTTGGCTACACCTTC; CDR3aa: CSVARTGGFGYTF
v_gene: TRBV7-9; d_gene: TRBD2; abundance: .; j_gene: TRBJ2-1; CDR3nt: TGTGCCAGCAGCCCCGTCTTGGGGAGGGCCGTAACCGAGCAGTTCTTC; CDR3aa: CASSPVLGRAVTEQFF
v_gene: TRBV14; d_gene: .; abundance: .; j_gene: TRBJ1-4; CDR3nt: TGTGCCAGCAGCCAGGGGGGAGGGACCACTAATGAAAAACTGTTTTTT; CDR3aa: CASSQGGGTTNEKLFF
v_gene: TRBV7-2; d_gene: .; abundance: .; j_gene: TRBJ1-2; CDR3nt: TGTGCCAGCAGCTTAGTGCACGGGGTAATACCTAACTATGGCTACACCTTC; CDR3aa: CASSLVHGVIPNYGYTF
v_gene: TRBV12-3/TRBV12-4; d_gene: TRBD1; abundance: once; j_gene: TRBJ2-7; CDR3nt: TGTGCCAGCAGTTTCGGGACAGACCTCGAGCAGTACTTC; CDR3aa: CASSFGTDLEQYF
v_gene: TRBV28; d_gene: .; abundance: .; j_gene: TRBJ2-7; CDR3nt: TGTGCCAGCAGTTTACACGTCAGTTTCTCCTACGAGCAGTACTTC; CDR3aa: CASSLHVSFSYEQYF
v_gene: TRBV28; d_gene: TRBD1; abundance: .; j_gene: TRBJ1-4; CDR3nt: TGTGCCAGCCGATTCCGGGACAGGGGGCGTTGGTTAAATGAAAAACTGTTTTTT; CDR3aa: CASRFRDRGRWLNEKLFF
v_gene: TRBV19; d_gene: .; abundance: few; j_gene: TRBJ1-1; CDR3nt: TGTGCCAGTAGTACTGTACAGGGATCGAGCACTGAAGCTTTCTTT; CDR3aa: CASSTVQGSSTEAFF
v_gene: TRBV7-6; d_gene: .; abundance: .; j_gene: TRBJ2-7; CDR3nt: TGTGCCAGCAGCTTAGGGTGGCTTAGCGGATCCTACGAGCAGTACTTC; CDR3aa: CASSLGWLSGSYEQYF
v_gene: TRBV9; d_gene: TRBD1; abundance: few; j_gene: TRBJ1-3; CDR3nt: TGTGCCAGCAGCGTAGAGGGGGCCATATCTGGAAACACCATATATTTT; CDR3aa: CASSVEGAISGNTIYF
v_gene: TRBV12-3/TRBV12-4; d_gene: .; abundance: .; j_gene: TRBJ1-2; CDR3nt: TGTGCCAGCAGGCGCGGGACGGAGTATGGCTACACCTTC; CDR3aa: CASRRGTEYGYTF
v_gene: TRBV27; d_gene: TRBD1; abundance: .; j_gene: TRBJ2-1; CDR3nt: TGTGCCAGCAGTTTGAGACAGGGACCTGGGGCGGGGCAGTTCTTC; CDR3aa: CASSLRQGPGAGQFF
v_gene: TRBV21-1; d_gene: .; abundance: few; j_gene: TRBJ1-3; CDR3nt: TGTGCCAGCAGCCACCCCGGCGGACAGCTCCACTCTGGAAACACCATATATTTT; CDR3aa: CASSHPGGQLHSGNTIYF
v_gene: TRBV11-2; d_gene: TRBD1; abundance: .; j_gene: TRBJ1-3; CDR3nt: TGTGCCAGCAGTCAGACAGGGTTTGGAAACACCATATATTTT; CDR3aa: CASSQTGFGNTIYF
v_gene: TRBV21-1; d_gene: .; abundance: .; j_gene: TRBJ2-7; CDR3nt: TGTGCCAGCAGCAAAGTCCAAGGACAGGGTGGGTCTAGCAGCCACGAGCAGTACTTC; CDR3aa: CASSKVQGQGGSSSHEQYF
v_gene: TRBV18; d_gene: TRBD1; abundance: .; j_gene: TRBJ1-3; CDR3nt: TGTGCCAGCTCCGATGGACAGGGTAGTAGAAACACCATATATTTT; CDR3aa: CASSDGQGSRNTIYF
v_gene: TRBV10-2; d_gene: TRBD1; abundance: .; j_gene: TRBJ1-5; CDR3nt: TGCGCCAGCGGGGACAGGGTCGATCAGCCCCAGCATTTT; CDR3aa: CASGDRVDQPQHF
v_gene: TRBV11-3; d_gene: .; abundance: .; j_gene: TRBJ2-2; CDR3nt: TGTGCCAGCAGACCGGGACACACGAACACCGGGGAGCTGTTTTTT; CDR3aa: CASRPGHTNTGELFF